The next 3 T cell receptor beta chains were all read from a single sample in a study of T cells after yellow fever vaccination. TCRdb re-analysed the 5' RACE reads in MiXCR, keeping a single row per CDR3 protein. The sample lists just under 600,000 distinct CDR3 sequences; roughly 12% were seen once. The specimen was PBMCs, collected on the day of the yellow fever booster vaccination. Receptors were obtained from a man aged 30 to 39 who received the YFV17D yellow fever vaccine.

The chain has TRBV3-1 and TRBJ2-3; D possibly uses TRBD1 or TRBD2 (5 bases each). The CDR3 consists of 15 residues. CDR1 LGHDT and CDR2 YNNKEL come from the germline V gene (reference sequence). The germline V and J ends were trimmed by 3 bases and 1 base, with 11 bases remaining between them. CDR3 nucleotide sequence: TGTGCCAGCAGCCATGGCCAGGGAGGCACAGATACGCAGTATTTT. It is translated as CASSHGQGGTDTQYF.

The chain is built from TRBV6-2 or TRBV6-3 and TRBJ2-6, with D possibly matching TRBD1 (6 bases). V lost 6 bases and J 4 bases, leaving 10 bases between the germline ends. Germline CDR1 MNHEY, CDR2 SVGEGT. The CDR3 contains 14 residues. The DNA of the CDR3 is TGTGCCAGCAGAAACAGGGCCGGGGCCAACGTCCTGACTTTC. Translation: CASRNRAGANVLTF.

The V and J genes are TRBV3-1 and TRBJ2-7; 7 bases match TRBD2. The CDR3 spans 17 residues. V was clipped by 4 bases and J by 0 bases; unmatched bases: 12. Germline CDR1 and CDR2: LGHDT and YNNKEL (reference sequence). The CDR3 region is CASSLNPGGGPSYEQYF. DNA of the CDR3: TGTGCCAGCAGCCTTAATCCGGGGGGAGGGCCCTCCTACGAGCAGTACTTC.